This T cell receptor beta chain stems from a study of T cells in localized non-small cell lung cancer. Findings of the study overall: Exceeding tumor, uninvolved adjacent lung had the highest T cell clonality. Median about 56 top-100 tumor clones were shared with paired adjacent lung.

Trimming removed 1 base from V and 2 bases from J, with 5 bases in between. The CDR3 is made up of 13 amino acids. Germline values: CDR1 SGHAT, CDR2 FQDESV (reference sequence). Here immunoSEQ multiplex PCR was the method, and the copy in TCRdb shows in-frame clones only, minus some. This table has 75,000 to 80,000 clones, around nine tenths appearing once. With regard to this clone: As yet, its antigen is unknown.

The clonotype comes from a woman between 40 and 69 years old with stage I squamous cell lung carcinoma. Sequencing was performed on peripheral blood, taken before any cancer treatment. The rearrangement links TRBV11-1 to TRBJ1-2; D is undetermined. The DNA of the CDR3 is TGTGCCAGCAGCTTAGGCCCGAACTATGGCTACACCTTC. It yields the protein CASSLGPNYGYTF. The full variable domain, completed using reference TRBV11-1 and TRBJ1-2, is EAEVAQSPRYKITEKSQAVAFWCDPISGHATLYWYRQILGQGPELLVQFQDESVVDDSQLPKDRFSAERLKGVDSTLKIQPAELGDSAMYLCASSLGPNYGYTFGSGTRLTVV.